The next 26 T cell receptor beta chains were all read from a single sample in a study of CD8 T cells in ankylosing spondylitis. Their specific antigens are unknown. General study results and limits: Seemingly characteristic of ankylosing spondylitis blood was a TCR beta motif consisting of about 8 highly homologous variants.

MiXCR was run by TCRdb on the 5' RACE reads, yielding one entry per CDR3 protein. The sample has 200,000 to 250,000 distinct CDR3 sequences, around 18% seen once. Sequenced: blood, either unsorted or a sorted T cell fraction (not recorded which). The source of these receptors is a male donor with ankylosing spondylitis.

V usage is TRBV29-1 and J usage is TRBJ2-1, with D unresolved. This CDR3 contains 14 residues. Trimming removed 3 bases from V and 5 bases from J, with 14 bases in between. The germline V gene has CDR1 SQVTM and CDR2 ANQGSEA. This chain's CDR3 is CSVEEQVPNNEQFF. CDR3 nucleotide sequence: TGCAGCGTTGAGGAACAAGTTCCCAACAATGAGCAGTTCTTC.

The CDR3 here is CATSGLAGGSNEQFF. In DNA form, the CDR3 reads TGTGCCACCAGTGGACTAGCGGGAGGTAGTAATGAGCAGTTCTTC. The rearrangement joins TRBV24-1 to TRBJ2-1; TRBD2 agrees at 13 bases. V shed 5 bases and J 7 bases; nucleotides not matched to a gene: 4. The CDR3 runs to 15 residues. CDR1 and CDR2 from the germline V gene are KGHDR and SFDVKD.

This clonotype was counted many times. J is TRBJ2-3 and V is TRBV9, with 9 bases fitting TRBD2. Germline CDR1 reads SGDLS; CDR2 reads YYNGEE. The CDR3 is made up of 16 amino acids. The V and J ends lost 4 bases and 5 bases, in that order; junction bases with no gene match: 11. The CDR3 DNA is TGTGCCAGCAGCACTCCCTTAGCGGGAGTAATAGATACGCAGTATTTT. This gives the protein CASSTPLAGVIDTQYF.

In this sample, this clonotype turned up many times. The V gene is TRBV5-5, the J gene TRBJ2-1, with 8 nucleotides matching TRBD2. The trim removed 0 bases at V and 4 bases at J, leaving 6 bases unmatched. CDR1 and CDR2 (germline): SGHKS, YYEKEE (reference sequence). CDR3 length equals 16 residues. CDR3 bases: TGTGCCAGCAGCTTGGAGCCGGGACTAGGGTACAATGAGCAGTTCTTC. Encoded protein: CASSLEPGLGYNEQFF.

The V gene is TRBV20-1, the J gene TRBJ2-7, with 9 bases fitting TRBD2. Germline loops: CDR1 DFQATT, CDR2 SNEGSKA (reference sequence). J lost 3 bases, V lost 0 bases, and 6 bases had no gene match. The CDR3 sequence is 15 residues long. This CDR3 is CSARDWASGDYEQYF. The DNA of the CDR3 is TGCAGTGCTAGAGATTGGGCTAGCGGGGACTACGAGCAGTACTTC.

This clonotype was seen only a few times. The chain recombines TRBV11-2 with TRBJ2-1; tentatively, D is TRBD2 (5 bases). With 5 bases removed from V and 8 bases from J, the gap between germline ends came to 19 bases. Germline loops: CDR1 SGHAT, CDR2 FQNNGV. CDR3 length: 15 residues. This CDR3 is CASSHWELGNDEQFF. Written as DNA, the CDR3 is TGTGCCAGCAGCCACTGGGAGTTAGGGAACGATGAGCAGTTCTTC.

This clonotype was counted only a few times. The chain combines TRBV2 with TRBJ2-1; no firm D call. Germline V lookup: CDR1 SNHLY, CDR2 FYNNEI. Trimming removed 3 bases at V and 4 bases at J, with 10 bases between. The CDR3 consists of 14 residues. The CDR3 region is CASSDLNHYNEQFF. CDR3 bases: TGTGCCAGCAGTGATTTGAACCATTACAATGAGCAGTTCTTC.

The V and J genes are TRBV28 and TRBJ2-5, with D uncertain. The length of the CDR3 is 13 residues. Germline V gene sequence: CDR1 MDHEN, CDR2 SYDVKM. V dropped 5 bases and J dropped 4 bases, with 11 bases sitting between them. In DNA form, the CDR3 reads TGTGCCAGCAGTGACCCCCGCCGAGAGACCCAGTACTTC. Its protein is CASSDPRRETQYF.

There are a few counts of this clonotype. The CDR3 loop is CASSVATTGELFF. CDR3 DNA sequence: TGTGCCAGCAGCGTAGCTACGACCGGGGAGCTGTTTTTT. This chain uses TRBV9 with TRBJ2-2; no firm D call. This CDR3 is 13 amino acids long. Between the trimmed V and J ends, which lost 0 bases and 5 bases, there was a span of 5 bases. Germline V gives CDR1 SGDLS, CDR2 YYNGEE.

This clonotype was detected only a few times. The genes are TRBV7-2 and TRBJ1-1; D is uncertain. This CDR3 region has 14 residues. Germline values: CDR1 SGHTA, CDR2 FQGNSA. V lost 3 bases and J lost 3, with 11 bases in between. In DNA form, the CDR3 reads TGTGCCAGCAGCTTTTCTGGGATCGACACTGAAGCTTTCTTT. This encodes CASSFSGIDTEAFF.

This clonotype was recorded once. The CDR3 DNA is TGTGCCAGCAGTTACATAGGGGTCGACTCCGCCAGCCCCTACGAGCAGTACTTC. This gives the protein CASSYIGVDSASPYEQYF. The rearrangement uses TRBV6-5 and TRBJ2-7; the D gene is possibly TRBD1 (5 bases). Germline CDR1 is MNHEY and CDR2 is SVGAGI. The CDR3 sequence is 18 residues long. V was clipped by 2 bases and J by 2 bases, with 22 bases between them.

This clonotype was detected a few times. The J gene is TRBJ2-5, the V gene TRBV12-3 or TRBV12-4; 12 nucleotides agree with TRBD2. V was clipped by 2 bases and J by 5 bases; unmatched bases: 6. The CDR3 runs to 16 residues. CDR3: CASSLITSGGFETQYF. The CDR3 DNA sequence: TGTGCCAGCAGTTTAATCACTAGCGGGGGGTTTGAGACCCAGTACTTC.

A few counts support this clonotype. This chain connects TRBV4-1 to TRBJ2-3; tentatively, D is TRBD1 (6 bases). Trimming took off 0 bases at V and 4 bases at J, with 17 bases between the two ends. Germline lookup yields CDR1 MGHRA and CDR2 YSYEKL. The CDR3 runs to 17 residues. The CDR3 sequence is CASSQDLAQGMSDTQYF. In DNA form, the CDR3 reads TGCGCCAGCAGCCAAGATCTTGCGCAGGGGATGTCAGATACGCAGTATTTT.

The chain recombines TRBV20-1 with TRBJ2-3, with 7 nucleotides matching TRBD1. CDR3 length: 13 residues. Germline trimming cut 4 bases from V and 8 bases from J; bases unmatched to any gene: 9. Per the germline V gene, CDR1 is DFQATT and CDR2 is SNEGSKA (reference sequence). CDR3: CSAIGQERATQYF. CDR3 bases: TGCAGTGCTATAGGACAGGAGAGGGCTACGCAGTATTTT.

This clonotype was observed a handful of times. The chain combines TRBV4-3 with TRBJ2-1; TRBD2 matches at 10 bases. The V and J ends lost 0 bases and 4 bases, in that order; junction bases with no gene match: 3. Germline CDR1 LGHNA, CDR2 YSLEER. The CDR3 is 16 amino acids. The DNA of the CDR3 is TGCGCCAGCAGCCAAGAGGGGACTAGCGAATACAATGAGCAGTTCTTC. This translates into CASSQEGTSEYNEQFF.

V usage is TRBV27 and J usage is TRBJ1-5; weak D call: TRBD1 (6 bases). V was pared by 5 bases and J by 5 bases, with 16 bases between. This CDR3 is built from 15 residues. Looked up from germline, CDR1 is MNHEY and CDR2 is SMNVEV (reference sequence). The CDR3 here is CASSPDGGAYQPQHF. In DNA, the CDR3 is TGTGCCAGCAGTCCGGACGGGGGGGCGTATCAGCCCCAGCATTTT.

This clonotype was observed a handful of times. The chain joins TRBV28 to TRBJ2-7; 7 nucleotides align to TRBD2. The CDR3 length is 14 residues. From germline, CDR1 is MDHEN and CDR2 SYDVKM. V was clipped by 3 bases and J by 5 bases; unmatched bases: 7. The CDR3 loop reads CASSFPGGANEQYF. In DNA form, the CDR3 reads TGTGCCAGCAGTTTCCCGGGAGGAGCTAACGAGCAGTACTTC.

V is TRBV12-3 or TRBV12-4 and J is TRBJ2-1; D not certain. Trimming took 2 bases from V and 7 from J, leaving 6 bases between them. The CDR3 runs to 12 residues. The CDR3 protein is CASSLPENEQFF. CDR3 nucleotides: TGTGCCAGCAGTTTACCCGAGAATGAGCAGTTCTTC.

This clonotype was detected only a few times. The chain joins TRBV4-1 to TRBJ2-7, with 8 nucleotides matching TRBD1. V was clipped by 0 bases and J by 4 bases; unmatched bases: 5. Germline CDR1 reads MGHRA; CDR2 reads YSYEKL. This CDR3 region has 15 residues. The DNA of the CDR3 is TGCGCCAGCAGCCAAGATCGCGACAGGGGTTACGAGCAGTACTTC. This codes for CASSQDRDRGYEQYF.

This clonotype was seen ten or more times. The rearrangement uses TRBV20-1 and TRBJ1-1; D call uncertain. Germline V gene data show CDR1 as DFQATT and CDR2 as SNEGSKA (reference sequence). Trimming cost V 0 bases and J 3 bases, with 14 bases left between them. The CDR3 contains 15 residues. The CDR3, as DNA: TGCAGTGCTAGAGATGATAGGGTTTTTGACACTGAAGCTTTCTTT. Its protein product is CSARDDRVFDTEAFF.

J is TRBJ2-1 and V is TRBV6-1; the match to TRBD2 covers 8 bases. This CDR3 is built from 14 residues. After removal of 8 bases from V and 3 bases from J, the junction contained 6 bases not matched to a gene. Germline CDR1 MNHNS, CDR2 SASEGT. The CDR3 region has the DNA TGTGCCAGCCACCCGGGACTAGACTACAATGAGCAGTTCTTC. Encoded protein: CASHPGLDYNEQFF.

This clonotype was counted many times. The chain combines TRBV20-1 with TRBJ2-2, with 7 bases identical to TRBD1. Germline V gives CDR1 DFQATT, CDR2 SNEGSKA (reference sequence). Losses at the gene ends were 5 bases for V and 3 bases for J; bases not matched to a gene: 6. The CDR3 totals 14 residues. The CDR3 DNA follows: TGCAGTGCTGCTACAGGGGAGCACACCGGGGAGCTGTTTTTT. Protein: CSAATGEHTGELFF.

The genes are TRBV7-2 and TRBJ2-2, with D hard to call. The V end was cut by 3 bases, the J end by 2 bases, with 10 bases between. This CDR3 is built from 15 residues. Germline V gene data show CDR1 as SGHTA and CDR2 as FQGNSA. The CDR3 DNA follows: TGTGCCAGCAGCTTTTACCCAGAAAACACCGGGGAGCTGTTTTTT. It specifies CASSFYPENTGELFF.

This clonotype was observed many times. The CDR3 coding sequence is TGTGCCAGCAGTGACTCCGCGGACAATGAGCAGTTCTTC. It encodes CASSDSADNEQFF. The chain combines TRBV6-4 with TRBJ2-1; no firm D call. Germline CDR1 reads MRHNA; CDR2 reads SNTAGT. V was trimmed by 0 bases and J by 5 bases, leaving 5 bases between them. The CDR3 covers 13 residues.

The chain combines TRBV9 with TRBJ2-3; D might be TRBD2 (6 bases). Trimming cost V 4 bases and J 2 bases, with 14 bases left between them. The CDR3 loop spans 15 amino acids. Germline V gives CDR1 SGDLS, CDR2 YYNGEE. The CDR3 sequence: CASSTSGYPTDTQYF. CDR3 bases: TGTGCCAGCAGCACAAGCGGGTACCCCACAGATACGCAGTATTTT. Full variable domain (missing parts from reference TRBV9 and TRBJ2-3): DSGVTQTPKHLITATGQRVTLRCSPRSGDLSVYWYQQSLDQGLQFLIQYYNGEERAKGNILERFSAQQFPDLHSELNLSSLELGDSALYFCASSTSGYPTDTQYFGPGTRLTVL.

In this sample, this clonotype turned up many times. J is TRBJ2-2 and V is TRBV3-1; no clear D. V shed 0 bases and J shed 4 bases, with 9 bases lying between them. The CDR3 loop spans 15 amino acids. CDR1 LGHDT and CDR2 YNNKEL come from the germline V gene (reference sequence). This chain's CDR3 is CASSQDQASTGELFF. For the CDR3, the DNA is TGTGCCAGCAGCCAAGATCAAGCGAGCACCGGGGAGCTGTTTTTT.